What follows are 19 T cell receptor beta chains derived from one specimen sequenced in a study of CD8 T cells in ankylosing spondylitis. Study outcomes and limitations: In ankylosing spondylitis blood, a motif of seven or eight highly homologous TCR beta variants appeared characteristic.

The antigens for these receptors are not known. A single record per CDR3 protein comes from TCRdb applying MiXCR to the 5' RACE reads. The table has 200,000 to 250,000 distinct CDR3 sequences, around 19% seen once. Sequenced input: blood, either unsorted or a sorted T cell fraction (not recorded which). The receptors originated from a male donor with ankylosing spondylitis.

The V gene is TRBV7-9, the J gene TRBJ2-7, with D perhaps TRBD1 (5 bases). The CDR3 is 14 amino acids. Per the germline V gene, CDR1 is SEHNR and CDR2 is FQNEAQ (reference sequence). The V and J ends lost 4 bases and 2 bases respectively, with 12 bases between them. For the CDR3, the DNA is TGTGCCAGCAGCTCACTATTGACAGCCTACGAGCAGTACTTC. Amino acids: CASSSLLTAYEQYF.

This chain uses TRBV27 with TRBJ2-5; a weak D match, TRBD1 (5 bases). With 4 bases removed from V and 1 base from J, the gap between germline ends came to 16 bases. The CDR3 runs 16 residues. The V gene's germline CDR1 is MNHEY and CDR2 SMNVEV (reference sequence). In DNA form, the CDR3 reads TGTGCCAGCAGTTCCCCCACAGACAGCACCCAAGAGACCCAGTACTTC. This encodes CASSSPTDSTQETQYF.

At least ten counts were recorded for this clonotype. V and J are TRBV7-9 and TRBJ1-1; TRBD1 might be the D (5 bases). The V end was cut by 5 bases, the J end by 1 base, with 14 bases between. This CDR3 has 15 residues. From germline, CDR1 is SEHNR and CDR2 FQNEAQ (reference sequence). For the CDR3, the DNA is TGTGCCAGCAGCGCCGAGACAGCTACGAACACTGAAGCTTTCTTT. Its protein product is CASSAETATNTEAFF.

This clonotype was recorded a few times. The rearrangement joins TRBV20-1 to TRBJ2-2; 8 bases agree with TRBD1. The length of the CDR3 is 13 residues. Germline loops: CDR1 DFQATT, CDR2 SNEGSKA (reference sequence). The J segment lost 1 base and the V segment lost 6 bases, leaving 1 base of the junction unmatched. The CDR3 loop reads CSAGTGNTGELFF. CDR3 coding DNA: TGCAGTGCCGGGACAGGGAACACCGGGGAGCTGTTTTTT.

This clonotype was counted between two and nine times. CDR3: CASSLAGSSGGAWNEQFF. In DNA, the CDR3 is TGCGCCAGCAGCTTGGCCGGAAGTTCCGGGGGGGCTTGGAATGAGCAGTTCTTC. The chain employs TRBV5-1 and TRBJ2-1, with 8 positions matching TRBD2. V shed 0 bases, J shed 7 bases, and the junction held 15 bases outside the gene matches. CDR1 and CDR2 from the germline V gene are SGHRS and YFSETQ. This CDR3 spans 18 amino acids.

The genes are TRBV7-9 and TRBJ1-4; no firm D call. The CDR3 has 13 residues. Trimming left V 2 bases short and J 6 bases short, with 7 bases between. Germline CDR1 reads SEHNR; CDR2 reads FQNEAQ (reference sequence). The CDR3 is CASSLSGDEKLFF. CDR3 in DNA: TGTGCCAGCAGCTTATCTGGGGATGAAAAACTGTTTTTT.

The chain is built from TRBV9 and TRBJ1-2, with D uncertain. The CDR3 consists of 17 residues. The V gene's germline CDR1 is SGDLS and CDR2 YYNGEE. V shed 4 bases and J shed 2 bases, with 21 bases lying between them. The CDR3 is CASSITTGSRENYGYTF. Written as DNA, the CDR3 is TGTGCCAGCAGCATTACAACCGGGAGCCGGGAAAACTATGGCTACACCTTC.

This clonotype came up a few times. The V gene is TRBV11-2, the J gene TRBJ1-5, with D tentatively TRBD1 (5 bases). The CDR3 consists of 15 residues. V shed 4 bases and J shed 3 bases, with 13 bases lying between them. Germline V CDR1 and CDR2: SGHAT, FQNNGV. CDR3: CASSYGWGNNQPQHF. CDR3 nucleotides: TGTGCCAGCAGCTATGGCTGGGGGAACAATCAGCCCCAGCATTTT.

This clonotype occurred a few times. V and J are TRBV5-1 and TRBJ1-6; tentatively, D is TRBD1 (5 bases). Trimming pared 4 bases from V and 5 bases from J, leaving 10 bases between. Germline assignment: CDR1 SGHRS and CDR2 YFSETQ. This CDR3 is 14 amino acids long. This CDR3 reads CASSGGLDNSPLHF. The CDR3 nucleotides read TGCGCCAGCAGCGGGGGACTGGATAATTCACCCCTCCACTTT.

This clonotype was detected many times. The V and J genes are TRBV4-1 and TRBJ1-1; D uncertain. V shed 0 bases and J shed 1 base, with 3 bases lying between them. Germline V CDR1 and CDR2: MGHRA, YSYEKL. This CDR3 has 13 amino acids. The chain's CDR3 is CASSQDRNTEAFF. The CDR3 coding sequence is TGCGCCAGCAGCCAAGACCGGAACACTGAAGCTTTCTTT.

V is TRBV10-3 and J is TRBJ2-5; a possible D gene is TRBD1 (5 bases). CDR1 is ENHRY, CDR2 SYGVKD, per germline. The ends were cut back, 0 bases at V and 5 bases at J, with 10 bases in the middle. The CDR3 extends over 14 amino acids. The CDR3 spells CAISESMQGETQYF. CDR3 sequence (DNA): TGTGCCATCAGTGAGTCGATGCAGGGCGAGACCCAGTACTTC.

This clonotype has a handful of counts. The chain is built from TRBV15 and TRBJ2-7; D unresolved. The germline V gene has CDR1 LNHNV and CDR2 YYDKDF (reference sequence). This CDR3 is 14 amino acids long. V was pared by 3 bases and J by 5 bases, with 14 bases between. The CDR3 here is CATSRDSPRDEQYF. DNA of the CDR3: TGTGCCACCAGCAGGGATAGCCCACGGGACGAGCAGTACTTC.

This clonotype appeared a few times. The chain uses TRBV5-6 and TRBJ2-7; TRBD1 is a possible D gene (5 bases). Germline V gives CDR1 SGHDT, CDR2 YYEEEE. Trimming took 5 bases from V and 1 from J, leaving 10 bases between them. The CDR3 has 13 residues. CDR3 region: CASRLRQSYEQYF. CDR3 nucleotide sequence: TGTGCCAGCAGATTAAGACAGTCCTACGAGCAGTACTTC.

The chain employs TRBV27 and TRBJ2-1; D is tentatively TRBD1 or TRBD2 (5 bases each). Trimming shortened V by 4 bases and J by 0 bases, and 19 bases separated the two germline ends. Germline CDR1 is MNHEY and CDR2 is SMNVEV (reference sequence). The CDR3 loop spans 18 amino acids. CDR3 amino acids: CASSSPRGAGISYNEQFF. CDR3 nucleotides: TGTGCCAGCAGTTCCCCCAGAGGGGCCGGTATCTCCTACAATGAGCAGTTCTTC.

This clonotype was detected only a few times. The chain joins TRBV4-3 to TRBJ2-7, with D perhaps TRBD1 or TRBD2 (5 bases each). Germline V CDR1 and CDR2: LGHNA, YSLEER. Trimming removed 1 base from V and 3 bases from J, with 13 bases in between. The CDR3 consists of 15 residues. As DNA, the CDR3 is TGCGCCAGCAGCCAAGGATGGGACCAGAGCTACGAGCAGTACTTC. It translates to CASSQGWDQSYEQYF.

This clonotype was recorded at least ten times. The rearrangement joins TRBV7-8 to TRBJ2-1, with D perhaps given as TRBD1 or TRBD2 (5 bases each). This CDR3 region has 17 residues. Germline V gene lookup returns CDR1 SGHVS and CDR2 FQNEAQ. Trimming took 2 bases from V and 7 from J, leaving 21 bases between them. CDR3 bases: TGTGCCAGCAGCTTATTGGGGACCAGCCTTATTGGTAATGAGCAGTTCTTC. Its translation is CASSLLGTSLIGNEQFF. The full variable domain, its missing parts supplied by reference TRBV7-8 and TRBJ2-1, is GAGVSQSPRYKVAKRGQDVALRCDPISGHVSLFWYQQALGQGPEFLTYFQNEAQLDKSGLPSDRFFAERPEGSVSTLKIQRTQQEDSAVYLCASSLLGTSLIGNEQFFGPGTRLTVL.

This clonotype was recorded at least ten times. V gene TRBV29-1 combines with J gene TRBJ2-5, with D tentatively TRBD1 (6 bases). The V gene lost 8 bases and the J gene lost 5 bases, with 18 bases spanning the gap. From germline, CDR1 is SQVTM and CDR2 ANQGSEA. This CDR3 is built from 13 residues. The CDR3 region has the DNA TGCAGCTTCCCCACCGGACAGCCGGAGACCCAGTACTTC. Its protein is CSFPTGQPETQYF.

The V and J genes are TRBV7-9 and TRBJ1-6, with D uncertain. Germline values: CDR1 SEHNR, CDR2 FQNEAQ (reference sequence). This CDR3 has 15 amino acids. The V end was cut by 2 bases, the J end by 10 bases, with 15 bases between. CDR3 in DNA: TGTGCCAGCAGCTTAAAACCCGGGCTAGGATCACCCCTCCACTTT. This sequence encodes CASSLKPGLGSPLHF.

At least ten counts were recorded for this clonotype. The V gene is TRBV29-1, the J gene TRBJ2-7, with D perhaps matching TRBD2 (6 bases). V lost 7 bases, J lost 7 bases, and 20 bases lay in between. This CDR3 is built from 13 residues. From germline, CDR1 is SQVTM and CDR2 ANQGSEA. Written as DNA, the CDR3 is TGCAGCGCCGGGTTCACGGAGGGATGGGAGCAGTACTTC. Its protein product is CSAGFTEGWEQYF.